The entry that follows covers one TCR beta chain sequence. The data were taken from a study of blood T cell repertoires in COVID-19. Looking at the study overall: Collection of acute and convalescent COVID-19 samples took place in the United States, Italy and Spain.

The V end was cut by 6 bases, the J end by 0 bases, with 9 bases between. This CDR3 is 15 amino acids long. Germline values: CDR1 LNHDA, CDR2 SQIVND (reference sequence). In the authors' workflow: Reference gene primer amplification yielded estimated nucleated cell counts. Repertoires were generated with immunoSEQ multiplex PCR, while TCRdb's copy carries only in-frame clones and drops some. Clonal size and the V and J genes are those of that table, whereas D and trimming came from the DNA. The sample carries around 170,000 clones, around 67% recorded once. The V call is TRBV19, the J call TRBJ2-6, with TRBD1 as a possible D gene (5 bases). Sequencing was performed on peripheral blood. The TCR sequence derives from a woman older than 75 with acute or convalescent COVID-19. CDR3 residues: CASRDIASGANVLTF. DNA for the CDR3: TGTGCCAGTAGGGACATAGCCTCTGGGGCCAACGTCCTGACTTTC.